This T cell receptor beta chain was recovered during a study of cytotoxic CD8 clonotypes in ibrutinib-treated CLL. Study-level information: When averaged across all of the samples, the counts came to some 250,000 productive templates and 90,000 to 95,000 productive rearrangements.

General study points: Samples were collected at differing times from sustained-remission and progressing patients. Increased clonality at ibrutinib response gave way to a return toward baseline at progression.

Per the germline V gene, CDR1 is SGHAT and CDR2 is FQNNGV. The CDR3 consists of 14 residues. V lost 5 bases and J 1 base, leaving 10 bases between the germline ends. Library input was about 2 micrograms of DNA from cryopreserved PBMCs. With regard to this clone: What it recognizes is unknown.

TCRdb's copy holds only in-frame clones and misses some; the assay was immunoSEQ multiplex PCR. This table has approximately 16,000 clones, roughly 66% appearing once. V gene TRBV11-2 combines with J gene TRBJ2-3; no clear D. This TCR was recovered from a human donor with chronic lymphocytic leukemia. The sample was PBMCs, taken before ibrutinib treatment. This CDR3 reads CASSPWVGTDTQYF. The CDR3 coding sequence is TGTGCCAGCAGCCCCTGGGTGGGCACAGATACGCAGTATTTT.